This section outlines one T cell receptor beta chain sequence together with its context. The data belong to a study of blood T cell repertoires in COVID-19. Assay: immunoSEQ multiplex PCR; the TCRdb copy retains only in-frame clones and omits some. The sample holds fewer than 350,000 clones, roughly 86% seen once. Trimming shortened V by 0 bases and J by 2 bases, and 9 bases separated the two germline ends. This CDR3 comprises 14 residues. The germline CDR1 and CDR2 sequences are SGDLS and YYNGEE. The receptor was isolated from a man aged 30-40 years with COVID-19, enrolled during active disease. What was sequenced was peripheral blood. The chain is built from TRBV9 and TRBJ2-7, with TRBD1 as a possible D gene (5 bases). The CDR3 loop is CASSVGRTPYEQYF. CDR3 coding DNA: TGTGCCAGCAGCGTAGGACGGACACCCTACGAGCAGTACTTC.